In this sample, the clone carrying this TCR beta chain turned up many times. The sample comes from a study of T cells in Graves' hyperthyroidism and ophthalmopathy. The investigators amplified TCR beta CDR3 regions from RNA transcripts. The HTBI primer set served for first-round RT-PCR of the TCR CDR3. Using its own MiXCR run on the multiplex PCR reads, TCRdb lists one record per CDR3 protein. This sample yields 500,000 to 650,000 distinct CDR3 sequences, of which 15% to 20% are seen a single time; roughly 15% belongs to the top ten. Trimming removed 4 bases from V and 3 bases from J, with 9 bases in between. CDR1 SGHTA and CDR2 FQGTGA come from the germline V gene. This CDR3 has 13 residues.

The sequencing sample was made of blood. The V gene is TRBV7-3, the J gene TRBJ1-1; unclear D gene. This TCR came from a woman aged 18-29 years with Graves' ophthalmopathy. The CDR3 region has the DNA TGTGCCAGCAGCTCGAATTATGACACTGAAGCTTTCTTT. Protein sequence: CASSSNYDTEAFF.